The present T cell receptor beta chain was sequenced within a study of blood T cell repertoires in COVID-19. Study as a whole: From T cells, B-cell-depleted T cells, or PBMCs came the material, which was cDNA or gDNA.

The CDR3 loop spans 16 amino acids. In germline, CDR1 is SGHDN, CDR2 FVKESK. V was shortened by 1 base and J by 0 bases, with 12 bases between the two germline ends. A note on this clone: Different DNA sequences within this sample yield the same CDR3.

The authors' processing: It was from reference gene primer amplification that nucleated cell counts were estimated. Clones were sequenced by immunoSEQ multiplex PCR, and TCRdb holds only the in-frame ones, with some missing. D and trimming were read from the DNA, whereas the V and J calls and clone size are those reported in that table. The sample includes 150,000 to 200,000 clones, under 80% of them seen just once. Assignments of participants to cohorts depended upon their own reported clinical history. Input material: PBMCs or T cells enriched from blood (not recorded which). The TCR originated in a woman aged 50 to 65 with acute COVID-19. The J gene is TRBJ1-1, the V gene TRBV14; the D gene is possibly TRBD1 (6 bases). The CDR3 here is CASSQVRTAMNTEAFF. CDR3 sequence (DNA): TGTGCCAGCAGCCAAGTTCGGACAGCCATGAACACTGAAGCTTTCTTT.